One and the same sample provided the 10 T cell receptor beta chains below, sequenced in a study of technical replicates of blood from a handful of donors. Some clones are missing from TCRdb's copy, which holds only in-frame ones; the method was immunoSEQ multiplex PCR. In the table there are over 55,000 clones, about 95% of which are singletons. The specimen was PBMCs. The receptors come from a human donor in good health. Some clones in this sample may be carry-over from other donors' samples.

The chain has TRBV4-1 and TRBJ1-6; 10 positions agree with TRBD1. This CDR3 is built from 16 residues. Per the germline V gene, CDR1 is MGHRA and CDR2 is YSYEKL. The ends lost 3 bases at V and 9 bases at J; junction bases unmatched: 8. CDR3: CASSQIPGQGSSPLHF. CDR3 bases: TGCGCCAGCAGCCAGATCCCGGGACAGGGGAGTTCACCCCTCCACTTT.

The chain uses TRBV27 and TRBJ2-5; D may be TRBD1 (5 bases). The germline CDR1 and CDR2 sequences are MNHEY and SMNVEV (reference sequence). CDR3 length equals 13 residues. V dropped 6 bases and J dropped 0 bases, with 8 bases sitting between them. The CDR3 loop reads CASSRVNQETQYF. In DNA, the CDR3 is TGTGCCAGCAGCAGGGTTAACCAAGAGACCCAGTACTTC.

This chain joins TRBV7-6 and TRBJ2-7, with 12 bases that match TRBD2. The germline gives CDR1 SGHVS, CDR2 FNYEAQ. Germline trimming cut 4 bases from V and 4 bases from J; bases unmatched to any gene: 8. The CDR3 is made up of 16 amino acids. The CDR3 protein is CASSSLTSGSWYEQYF. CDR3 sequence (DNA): TGTGCCAGCAGCTCCTTGACTAGCGGGAGTTGGTACGAGCAGTACTTC.

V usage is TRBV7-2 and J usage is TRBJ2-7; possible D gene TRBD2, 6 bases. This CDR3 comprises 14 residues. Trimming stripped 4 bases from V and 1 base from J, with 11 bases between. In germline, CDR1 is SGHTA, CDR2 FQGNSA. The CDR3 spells CASSSTRESYEQYF. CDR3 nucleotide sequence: TGTGCCAGCAGCTCGACTAGGGAATCCTACGAGCAGTACTTC.

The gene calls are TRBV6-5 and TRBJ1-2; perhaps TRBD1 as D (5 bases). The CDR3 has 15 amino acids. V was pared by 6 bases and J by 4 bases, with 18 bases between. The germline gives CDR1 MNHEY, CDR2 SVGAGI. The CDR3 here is CASSRDDSGGYGYTF. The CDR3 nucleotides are TGTGCCAGCAGCCGGGACGACTCCGGGGGCTATGGCTACACCTTC.

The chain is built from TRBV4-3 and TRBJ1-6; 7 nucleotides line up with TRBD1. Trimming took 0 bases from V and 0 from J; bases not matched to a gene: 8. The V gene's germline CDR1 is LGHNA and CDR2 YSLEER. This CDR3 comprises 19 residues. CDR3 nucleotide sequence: TGCGCCAGCAGCCAAGATGGACTCAGGGGGAGCTCCTATAATTCACCCCTCCACTTT. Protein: CASSQDGLRGSSYNSPLHF.

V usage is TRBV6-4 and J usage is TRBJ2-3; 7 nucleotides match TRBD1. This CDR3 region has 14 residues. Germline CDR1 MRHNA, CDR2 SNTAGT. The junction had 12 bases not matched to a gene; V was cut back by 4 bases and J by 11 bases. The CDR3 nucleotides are TGTGCCAGCAGTGCCTCTCCGACAGGGTTCCAGCAGTATTTT. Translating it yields CASSASPTGFQQYF.

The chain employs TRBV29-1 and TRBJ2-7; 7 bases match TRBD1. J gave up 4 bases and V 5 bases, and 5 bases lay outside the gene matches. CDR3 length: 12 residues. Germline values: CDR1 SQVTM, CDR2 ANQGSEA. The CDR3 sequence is CSVTSGGYEQYF. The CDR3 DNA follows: TGCAGCGTTACCTCAGGGGGATACGAGCAGTACTTC.

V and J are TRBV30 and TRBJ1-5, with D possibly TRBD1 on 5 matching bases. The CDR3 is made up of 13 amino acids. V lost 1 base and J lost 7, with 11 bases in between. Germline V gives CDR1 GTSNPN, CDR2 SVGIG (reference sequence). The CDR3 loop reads CAWSAQGRQPQHF. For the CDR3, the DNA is TGTGCCTGGAGTGCTCAGGGTCGACAGCCCCAGCATTTT. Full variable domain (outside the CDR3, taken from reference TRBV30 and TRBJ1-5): SQTIHQWPATLVQPVGSPLSLECTVEGTSNPNLYWYRQAAGRGLQLLFYSVGIGQISSEVPQNLSASRPQDRQFILSSKKLLLSDSGFYLCAWSAQGRQPQHFGDGTRLSIL.

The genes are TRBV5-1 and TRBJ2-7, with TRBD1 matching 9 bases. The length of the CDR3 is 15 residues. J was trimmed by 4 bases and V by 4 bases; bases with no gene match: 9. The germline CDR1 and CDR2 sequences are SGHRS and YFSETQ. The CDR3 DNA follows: TGCGCCAGCAGCCGGACAGGGGCAGAAACGTACGAGCAGTACTTC. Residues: CASSRTGAETYEQYF.